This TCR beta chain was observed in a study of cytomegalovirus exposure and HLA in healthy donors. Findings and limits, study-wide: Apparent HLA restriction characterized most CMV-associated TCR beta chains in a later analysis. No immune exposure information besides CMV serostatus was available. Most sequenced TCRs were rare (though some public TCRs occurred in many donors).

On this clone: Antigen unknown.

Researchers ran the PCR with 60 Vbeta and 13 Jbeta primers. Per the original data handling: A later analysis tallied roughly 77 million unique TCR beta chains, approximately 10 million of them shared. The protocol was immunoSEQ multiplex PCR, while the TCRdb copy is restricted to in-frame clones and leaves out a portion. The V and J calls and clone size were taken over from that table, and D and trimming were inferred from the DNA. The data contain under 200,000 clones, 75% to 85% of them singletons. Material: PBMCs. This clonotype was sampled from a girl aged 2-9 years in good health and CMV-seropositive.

The CDR3 sequence: CASRSYAEAFF. DNA for the CDR3: TGTGCCAGCCGGAGTTACGCTGAAGCTTTCTTT. The chain uses TRBV10-3 and TRBJ1-1; no clear D gene. Trimming took 10 bases from V and 6 from J, leaving 12 bases between them. CDR1 is ENHRY and CDR2 is SYGVKD in the germline V gene. CDR3 length: 11 residues.